These 29 T cell receptor beta chains were sequenced from one sample in a study of T cell changes during pregnancy in multiple sclerosis. Data came from immunoSEQ multiplex PCR; TCRdb stores just in-frame clones and leaves some out. The data contain fewer than 55,000 clones, 92% of them singletons. The source material was peripheral blood. The origin of the receptors is a female donor with multiple sclerosis, enrolled in a pregnancy study.

The genes are TRBV4-1 and TRBJ2-2; no reliable D call. The germline V and J ends were trimmed by 1 base and 5 bases, with 11 bases remaining between them. CDR3 length: 15 amino acids. Germline-derived CDR1 and CDR2 are MGHRA and YSYEKL. DNA of the CDR3: TGCGCCAGCAGCCAAGGGCCCATGGATACCGGGGAGCTGTTTTTT. It specifies CASSQGPMDTGELFF.

There are a few counts of this clone. V and J are TRBV27 and TRBJ2-2; no reliable D call. Germline V gene lookup returns CDR1 MNHEY and CDR2 SMNVEV (reference sequence). This CDR3 is built from 14 residues. Trimming left V 3 bases short and J 6 bases short, with 11 bases between. CDR3 amino acids: CASSLMLDAGELFF. CDR3 DNA: TGTGCCAGCAGTTTGATGTTGGATGCCGGGGAGCTGTTTTTT.

The V gene is TRBV2, the J gene TRBJ1-1; perhaps TRBD1 as D (5 bases). In germline, CDR1 is SNHLY, CDR2 FYNNEI. The CDR3 extends over 14 amino acids. V lost 7 bases and J lost 5, with 17 bases in between. The CDR3 nucleotides are TGTGCCAGCACCCAGGACACATGGGGGACTGAAGCTTTCTTT. This sequence encodes CASTQDTWGTEAFF.

The genes are TRBV7-2 and TRBJ1-5, with D tentatively TRBD1 (6 bases). V lost 1 base and J 5 bases, leaving 9 bases between the germline ends. In germline, CDR1 is SGHTA, CDR2 FQGNSA. This CDR3 contains 14 residues. This chain's CDR3 is CASSLEGGYQPQHF. The CDR3 region has the DNA TGTGCCAGCAGCTTAGAGGGGGGCTATCAGCCCCAGCATTTT.

V and J are TRBV21-1 and TRBJ2-7; the table assigns TRBD2, which was not confirmed against the DNA. TRBV21-1 is shown as a pseudogene. This CDR3 is 19 amino acids long. This CDR3 is CASSKRSGTSGSCPYEQYF. CDR3 bases: TGTGCCAGCAGCAAACGCTCCGGGACTAGCGGGAGTTGTCCCTACGAGCAGTACTTC.

This chain connects TRBV7-9 to TRBJ2-1; D may be TRBD2 (6 bases). Germline V gene lookup returns CDR1 SEHNR and CDR2 FQNEAQ (reference sequence). V lost 3 bases and J lost 6, with 15 bases in between. The length of the CDR3 is 15 residues. The CDR3 coding sequence is TGTGCCAGCAGCTTGACTAGGAACTTCGTCAATGAGCAGTTCTTC. Its translation is CASSLTRNFVNEQFF.

V gene TRBV27 combines with J gene TRBJ1-5, with D hard to call. The V and J ends lost 2 bases and 4 bases respectively, with 9 bases between them. This CDR3 has 14 residues. Germline V lookup: CDR1 MNHEY, CDR2 SMNVEV (reference sequence). CDR3 in amino acids: CASSLAGANQPQHF. Written as DNA, the CDR3 is TGTGCCAGCAGTTTAGCAGGAGCTAATCAGCCCCAGCATTTT.

The chain carries TRBV4-2 and TRBJ1-1; TRBD1 might be the D (5 bases). CDR3 length: 14 amino acids. V lost 0 bases, J lost 5 bases, and 10 bases lay in between. Germline V gene sequence: CDR1 LGHNA, CDR2 YNFKEQ. The CDR3 DNA follows: TGTGCCAGCAGCCAAGAGCAGGGAGGGACTGAAGCTTTCTTT. Its translation: CASSQEQGGTEAFF.

V and J are TRBV6-5 and TRBJ1-3; D is ambiguous. The germline CDR1 and CDR2 sequences are MNHEY and SVGAGI. The CDR3 runs 13 residues. Between the trimmed V and J ends, which lost 7 bases and 4 bases, there was a span of 11 bases. CDR3 nucleotide sequence: TGTGCCAGCATGGGAGGGAAGGGAAACACCATATATTTT. Its translation: CASMGGKGNTIYF.

This clone has only one observation. Here the CDR3 reads CASLPPSGNTDTQYF. Written as DNA, the CDR3 is TGTGCCAGCCTCCCCCCCAGCGGCAACACAGATACGCAGTATTTT. The chain is built from TRBV5-6 and TRBJ2-3; weak D call: TRBD2 (5 bases). Trimming stripped 7 bases from V and 2 bases from J, with 17 bases between. Germline-derived CDR1 and CDR2 are SGHDT and YYEEEE. The CDR3 is made up of 15 amino acids. Drawing the rest from reference TRBV5-6 and TRBJ2-3, the complete variable domain is DAGVTQSPTHLIKTRGQQVTLRCSPKSGHDTVSWYQQALGQGPQFIFQYYEEEERQRGNFPDRFSGHQFPNYSSELNVNALLLGDSALYLCASLPPSGNTDTQYFGPGTRLTVL.

The chain carries TRBV13 and TRBJ2-1; the match to TRBD2 covers 9 bases. Germline-derived CDR1 and CDR2 are PRHDT and FYEKMQ (reference sequence). The CDR3 has 17 amino acids. Losses at the gene ends were 8 bases for V and 4 bases for J; bases not matched to a gene: 15. The CDR3 loop reads CASGGTETSGRYNEQFF. The CDR3 coding sequence is TGTGCCAGCGGCGGAACTGAGACTAGCGGAAGATACAATGAGCAGTTCTTC.

The chain combines TRBV10-3 with TRBJ2-2; a weak D match, TRBD2 (5 bases). Germline V gives CDR1 ENHRY, CDR2 SYGVKD. The CDR3 runs to 19 residues. Trimming stripped 0 bases from V and 4 bases from J, with 21 bases between. The CDR3 region is CAISESIGKPQGGTGELFF. The CDR3 DNA reads as TGTGCCATCAGTGAGTCGATTGGCAAACCTCAAGGAGGCACCGGGGAGCTGTTTTTT.

This chain links TRBV30 with TRBJ1-1; D ambiguous. V shed 2 bases and J shed 3 bases, with 13 bases lying between them. Germline lookup yields CDR1 GTSNPN and CDR2 SVGIG (reference sequence). The CDR3 covers 14 residues. In DNA form, the CDR3 reads TGTGCCTGGAGTACGGGCCGCGGGCACACTGAAGCTTTCTTT. The encoded protein is CAWSTGRGHTEAFF. The complete variable domain, with remaining parts taken from reference TRBV30 and TRBJ1-1, reads SQTIHQWPATLVQPVGSPLSLECTVEGTSNPNLYWYRQAAGRGLQLLFYSVGIGQISSEVPQNLSASRPQDRQFILSSKKLLLSDSGFYLCAWSTGRGHTEAFFGQGTRLTVV.

The rearrangement links TRBV2 to TRBJ2-3, with 8 bases fitting TRBD2. The germline CDR1 and CDR2 sequences are SNHLY and FYNNEI. J lost 1 base, V lost 5 bases, and 8 bases had no gene match. This CDR3 comprises 16 residues. The CDR3 bases are TGTGCCAGCAGTCCGGGGAATAGCGGGGGCACAGATACGCAGTATTTT. It yields the protein CASSPGNSGGTDTQYF.

J is TRBJ2-2 and V is TRBV5-4, with D unresolved. The CDR3 runs 12 residues. Germline loops: CDR1 SGHNT, CDR2 YYREEE (reference sequence). V was trimmed by 5 bases and J by 4 bases, leaving 6 bases between them. The CDR3 nucleotides are TGTGCCAGCAGACCAAGCACCGGGGAGCTGTTTTTT. It is translated as CASRPSTGELFF. Combining the CDR3 with reference TRBV5-4 and TRBJ2-2 gives the whole variable domain ETGVTQSPTHLIKTRGQQVTLRCSSQSGHNTVSWYQQALGQGPQFIFQYYREEENGRGNFPPRFSGLQFPNYSSELNVNALELDDSALYLCASRPSTGELFFGEGSRLTVL.

V gene TRBV6-5 combines with J gene TRBJ2-7, with D possibly TRBD1 on 6 matching bases. The V gene lost 8 bases and the J gene lost 7 bases, with 9 bases spanning the gap. Germline assignment: CDR1 MNHEY and CDR2 SVGAGI. The CDR3 is made up of 10 amino acids. CDR3 sequence: CASLQGEQYF. CDR3 sequence (DNA): TGTGCCAGCCTGCAGGGGGAGCAGTACTTC.

The CDR3 DNA is TGTGCCAGCAGGCGAGGACAGGGAGGTATGCAGTACTTC. This gives the protein CASRRGQGGMQYF. The chain joins TRBV27 to TRBJ2-7, with 8 bases lining up with TRBD1. CDR3 length: 13 amino acids. Germline V gives CDR1 MNHEY, CDR2 SMNVEV (reference sequence). Germline trimming cut 6 bases from V and 9 bases from J; bases unmatched to any gene: 10.

V gene TRBV2 combines with J gene TRBJ1-1; D is possibly TRBD1 (5 bases). Trimming removed 2 bases at V and 2 bases at J, with 12 bases between. Germline V gene lookup returns CDR1 SNHLY and CDR2 FYNNEI. The CDR3 is made up of 15 amino acids. The CDR3 reads CASSEFTGANTEAFF. The CDR3 coding sequence is TGTGCCAGCAGTGAATTTACCGGGGCCAACACTGAAGCTTTCTTT.

This chain connects TRBV5-1 to TRBJ2-2; TRBD2 matches at 10 bases. The J segment lost 4 bases and the V segment lost 6 bases, leaving 9 bases of the junction unmatched. The CDR3 is 16 amino acids. CDR1 is SGHRS, CDR2 YFSETQ, per germline. The CDR3 here is CASTRGVAGGTGELFF. In nucleotides, the CDR3 is TGCGCCAGCACCCGAGGGGTAGCGGGGGGCACCGGGGAGCTGTTTTTT.

This chain joins TRBV29-1 and TRBJ2-7; TRBD1 aligns across 8 bases. The CDR3 totals 14 residues. The trim removed 6 bases at V and 5 bases at J, leaving 12 bases unmatched. The V gene's germline CDR1 is SQVTM and CDR2 ANQGSEA. The CDR3 is CSVYVWTGSHEQYF. In DNA, the CDR3 is TGCAGCGTCTATGTGTGGACAGGGTCCCACGAGCAGTACTTC.

The chain recombines TRBV29-1 with TRBJ2-5; possibly TRBD1 for D (5 bases). The V end was cut by 6 bases, the J end by 2 bases, with 13 bases between. This CDR3 spans 13 amino acids. Germline values: CDR1 SQVTM, CDR2 ANQGSEA. The CDR3 bases are TGCAGCGTGAAAGACAGTACTCAAGAGACCCAGTACTTC. It translates to CSVKDSTQETQYF.

There are a few counts of this clone. CDR3: CASSEISAGITDTQYF. In nucleotides, the CDR3 is TGCGCCAGCAGTGAAATATCGGCGGGGATCACAGATACGCAGTATTTT. The chain joins TRBV10-1 to TRBJ2-3; the D gene is possibly TRBD2 (6 bases). V shed 3 bases and J shed 2 bases, with 15 bases lying between them. The CDR3 contains 16 residues. The germline CDR1 and CDR2 sequences are WNHNN and SYGVQD (reference sequence).

The V and J genes are TRBV7-2 and TRBJ2-4; D uncertain. Trimming stripped 8 bases from V and 0 bases from J, with 8 bases between. From germline, CDR1 is SGHTA and CDR2 FQGNSA. This CDR3 region has 13 residues. CDR3: CASANLAKNIQYF. DNA of the CDR3: TGTGCCAGCGCGAATCTAGCCAAAAACATTCAGTACTTC.

This clone was found once. V is TRBV18 and J is TRBJ2-1; a possible D gene is TRBD1 (5 bases). V lost 0 bases to trimming and J lost 3 bases, with 9 bases between them. The CDR3 runs to 15 residues. Looked up from germline, CDR1 is KGHSH and CDR2 is LQKENI. This chain's CDR3 is CASSPPGRGYNEQFF. For the CDR3, the DNA is TGTGCCAGCTCACCACCGGGTAGGGGCTACAATGAGCAGTTCTTC.

V gene TRBV19 combines with J gene TRBJ2-1; 7 bases fit TRBD2. Per the germline V gene, CDR1 is LNHDA and CDR2 is SQIVND (reference sequence). This CDR3 is 15 amino acids long. After removal of 7 bases from V and 4 bases from J, the junction contained 10 bases not matched to a gene. The CDR3 DNA reads TGTGCCAGTACTACCCTAGCGGAAGAATACAATGAGCAGTTCTTC. Translation: CASTTLAEEYNEQFF.

The V call is TRBV25-1, the J call TRBJ1-1, with a weak D call TRBD1 (5 bases). V was cut by 5 bases and J by 4 bases, with 14 bases left in between. The CDR3 extends over 14 amino acids. The germline CDR1 and CDR2 sequences are MGHDK and SYGVNS. CDR3 region: CASSKQGFGTEAFF. For the CDR3, the DNA is TGTGCCAGCAGTAAGCAGGGATTCGGCACTGAAGCTTTCTTT.

The chain couples TRBV9 to TRBJ2-7; 7 bases agree with TRBD1. The junction had 3 bases not matched to a gene; V was cut back by 3 bases and J by 3 bases. This CDR3 has 13 amino acids. Germline V gives CDR1 SGDLS, CDR2 YYNGEE. The CDR3 protein is CASSEGQNYEQYF. The DNA of the CDR3 is TGTGCCAGCAGCGAGGGACAGAACTACGAGCAGTACTTC.

The chain employs TRBV10-3 and TRBJ1-2, with D possibly TRBD1 on 5 matching bases. The CDR3 sequence is 13 residues long. V was pared by 3 bases and J by 2 bases, with 7 bases between. From germline, CDR1 is ENHRY and CDR2 SYGVKD. This CDR3 is CAISDGTNYGYTF. DNA of the CDR3: TGTGCCATCAGTGATGGGACCAACTATGGCTACACCTTC.

The chain joins TRBV7-2 to TRBJ1-2; D might be TRBD1 (5 bases). V was pared by 2 bases and J by 6 bases, with 13 bases between. The CDR3 covers 14 residues. Germline V gene data show CDR1 as SGHTA and CDR2 as FQGNSA. As DNA, the CDR3 is TGTGCCAGCAGCTTACTGGGCAGGGAGGATGGCTACACCTTC. It codes for CASSLLGREDGYTF.